The next 30 T cell receptor beta chains were all read from a single sample in a study of blood T cell repertoires in COVID-19. Assay: immunoSEQ multiplex PCR; the TCRdb copy retains only in-frame clones and omits some. The sample has approximately 320,000 clones, more than 90% seen once. What was sequenced was PBMCs or T cells enriched from blood (not recorded which). The source of these receptors is a man aged 55-75 years who had recovered from COVID-19.

J is TRBJ1-6 and V is TRBV6-1, with D maybe TRBD1 (5 bases). CDR3 length: 16 residues. Deletions cut 0 bases from V and 14 bases from J, with 20 bases between. The germline CDR1 and CDR2 sequences are MNHNS and SASEGT. The CDR3 nucleotides are TGTGCCAGCAGTGAAGCAAGCGGGGCAGGTCCCCGGTCCCTCCACTTT. This gives the protein CASSEASGAGPRSLHF.

This clone has just one count. The rearrangement links TRBV5-4 to TRBJ1-1; the match to TRBD1 covers 8 bases. Per germline, CDR1 SGHNT and CDR2 YYREEE (reference sequence). Unmatched junction bases numbered 12, after V lost 4 bases and J lost 1 base. The CDR3 length is 17 residues. The CDR3 loop is CASSPSRGRTGNTEAFF. The CDR3 DNA sequence: TGTGCCAGCAGCCCCAGCAGGGGGCGGACTGGGAACACTGAAGCTTTCTTT. Full variable domain (remainder filled in from reference TRBV5-4 and TRBJ1-1): ETGVTQSPTHLIKTRGQQVTLRCSSQSGHNTVSWYQQALGQGPQFIFQYYREEENGRGNFPPRFSGLQFPNYSSELNVNALELDDSALYLCASSPSRGRTGNTEAFFGQGTRLTVV.

Comments on this clone: Other DNA sequences in the same sample also yield this CDR3. This chain uses TRBV6-5 with TRBJ1-1; D gene uncertain. CDR3 length: 13 residues. Germline V gives CDR1 MNHEY, CDR2 SVGAGI. Trimming removed 3 bases at V and 1 base at J, with 6 bases between. The DNA for the CDR3 is TGTGCCAGCAGTTATGGCAGGAACACTGAAGCTTTCTTT. It is translated as CASSYGRNTEAFF.

The genes are TRBV24-1 and TRBJ2-1; D is ambiguous. With 5 bases removed from V and 6 bases from J, the gap between germline ends came to 7 bases. The CDR3 has 12 residues. CDR1 and CDR2 (germline): KGHDR, SFDVKD. The CDR3 region is CATSGSSNEQFF. The CDR3 nucleotides read TGTGCCACCAGTGGTTCCAGCAATGAGCAGTTCTTC.

The V call is TRBV5-1, the J call TRBJ1-2, with D unclear. Trimming removed 0 bases from V and 6 bases from J, with 9 bases in between. The CDR3 sequence is 13 residues long. Germline-derived CDR1 and CDR2 are SGHRS and YFSETQ. The CDR3: CASSLVVGDGYTF. CDR3 bases: TGCGCCAGCAGCTTGGTGGTCGGGGATGGCTACACCTTC.

This sequence joins TRBV4-1 and TRBJ2-7, with a tentative D call TRBD2 (6 bases). V was pared by 0 bases and J by 3 bases, with 15 bases between. Germline CDR1 is MGHRA and CDR2 is YSYEKL. CDR3 size: 16 residues. The CDR3 protein is CASSQDPPGALYEQYF. For the CDR3, the DNA is TGCGCCAGCAGCCAAGATCCTCCGGGAGCGCTCTACGAGCAGTACTTC.

The chain couples TRBV28 to TRBJ2-7, with TRBD1 matching 8 bases. Germline-derived CDR1 and CDR2 are MDHEN and SYDVKM. J was trimmed by 4 bases and V by 3 bases; bases with no gene match: 8. The CDR3 covers 15 residues. This chain's CDR3 is CASSFPAGGTYEQYF. DNA of the CDR3: TGTGCCAGCAGTTTCCCCGCAGGGGGCACTTACGAGCAGTACTTC. The whole variable domain, filled in from reference TRBV28 and TRBJ2-7, reads DVKVTQSSRYLVKRTGEKVFLECVQDMDHENMFWYRQDPGLGLRLIYFSYDVKMKEKGDIPEGYSVSREKKERFSLILESASTNQTSMYLCASSFPAGGTYEQYFGPGTRLTVT.

This chain joins TRBV29-1 and TRBJ2-5; no definite D call. This CDR3 is 13 amino acids long. The germline CDR1 and CDR2 sequences are SQVTM and ANQGSEA. Trimming pared 5 bases from V and 1 base from J, leaving 11 bases between. Here the CDR3 DNA reads TGCAGCGTTTATGGGCAGAGCCAAGAGACCCAGTACTTC. This translates into CSVYGQSQETQYF.

This clone was recorded many times. In nucleotides, the CDR3 is TGTGCCAGCAGTCGTCTAGCGATCGTCTGGGAGCAGTACTTC. Amino acids: CASSRLAIVWEQYF. The chain uses TRBV27 and TRBJ2-7; possible D gene TRBD2, 6 bases. The CDR3 is made up of 14 amino acids. V lost 5 bases and J 7 bases, leaving 18 bases between the germline ends. CDR1 is MNHEY, CDR2 SMNVEV, per germline (reference sequence).

The chain recombines TRBV27 with TRBJ1-5; tentatively, D is TRBD1 (6 bases). Trimming stripped 9 bases from V and 0 bases from J, with 18 bases between. The CDR3 consists of 16 residues. Germline V CDR1 and CDR2: MNHEY, SMNVEV (reference sequence). The CDR3 coding sequence is TGTGCCAGAAACCCAGGACAGACTTATAGCAATCAGCCCCAGCATTTT. Its protein product is CARNPGQTYSNQPQHF.

A single count supports this clone. The chain couples TRBV11-3 to TRBJ2-7, with D tentatively TRBD2 (5 bases). CDR1 is SGHNT and CDR2 is YENEEA in the germline V gene. The CDR3 spans 15 residues. V dropped 3 bases and J dropped 6 bases, with 18 bases sitting between them. The CDR3 reads CASSFTTREGREQYF. CDR3 DNA sequence: TGTGCCAGCAGCTTCACCACCCGGGAAGGGCGCGAGCAGTACTTC.

The chain carries TRBV7-3 and TRBJ1-1, with 9 bases matching TRBD1. V lost 2 bases to trimming and J lost 4 bases; unmatched junction nucleotides: 5. This CDR3 spans 15 amino acids. Germline assignment: CDR1 SGHTA and CDR2 FQGTGA. The CDR3 sequence: CASSLSGTGLTEAFF. The CDR3 DNA sequence: TGTGCCAGCAGCTTATCCGGGACAGGGCTCACTGAAGCTTTCTTT.

CDR3 DNA: TGCAGTGCTGAGGGCCCAAAAGGCTACACCTTC. It yields the protein CSAEGPKGYTF. The rearrangement joins TRBV20-1 to TRBJ1-2; D is ambiguous. This CDR3 has 11 residues. Germline loops: CDR1 DFQATT, CDR2 SNEGSKA (reference sequence). V lost 5 bases and J 8 bases, leaving 12 bases between the germline ends.

The rearrangement uses TRBV6-5 and TRBJ2-7, with D possibly TRBD1 on 6 matching bases. The V gene lost 7 bases and the J gene lost 0 bases, with 13 bases spanning the gap. The CDR3 consists of 14 residues. In germline, CDR1 is MNHEY, CDR2 SVGAGI. The CDR3 region is CASIGTSSSYEQYF. CDR3 in DNA: TGTGCCAGCATAGGGACATCGAGCTCCTACGAGCAGTACTTC.

The J gene is TRBJ2-7, the V gene TRBV5-6, with D possibly being TRBD2 (5 bases). CDR3 length equals 14 residues. Germline CDR1 reads SGHDT; CDR2 reads YYEEEE. V dropped 0 bases and J dropped 6 bases, with 13 bases sitting between them. CDR3 coding DNA: TGTGCCAGCAGCTTGGCCCACTATAGCGCCGAGCAGTACTTC. Translating it yields CASSLAHYSAEQYF.

The V and J genes are TRBV4-2 and TRBJ1-1; weak D call: TRBD1 (6 bases). The CDR3 spans 14 residues. Germline V gene sequence: CDR1 LGHNA, CDR2 YNFKEQ. V lost 4 bases to trimming and J lost 8 bases, with 17 bases between them. CDR3 sequence: CASSPRQERHEAFF. CDR3 nucleotides: TGTGCCAGCAGCCCCCGACAGGAACGACACGAAGCTTTCTTT.

The chain couples TRBV7-9 to TRBJ2-1; 8 positions match TRBD2. The CDR3 is made up of 18 amino acids. Germline lookup yields CDR1 SEHNR and CDR2 FQNEAQ (reference sequence). V lost 1 base and J lost 6; bases outside the gene matches: 14. This CDR3 is CASSLVSPGLAGINEQFF. The CDR3 bases are TGTGCCAGCAGCTTAGTGTCCCCCGGGCTAGCGGGTATCAATGAGCAGTTCTTC.

V gene TRBV29-1 combines with J gene TRBJ2-2, with 14 bases aligning to TRBD2. The junction had 7 bases not matched to a gene; V was cut back by 6 bases and J by 7 bases. This CDR3 is built from 15 residues. The germline CDR1 and CDR2 sequences are SQVTM and ANQGSEA. The chain's CDR3 is CSVQTSGRASGELFF. The CDR3 DNA is TGCAGCGTACAGACTAGCGGGAGGGCCAGCGGGGAGCTGTTTTTT.

DNA of the CDR3: TGTGCCAGTAGTATTGATCTGACACGCACAACCAAAAACATTCAGTACTTC. Its translation is CASSIDLTRTTKNIQYF. The V call is TRBV19, the J call TRBJ2-4, with D uncertain. The germline V and J ends were trimmed by 3 bases and 2 bases, with 17 bases remaining between them. Per the germline V gene, CDR1 is LNHDA and CDR2 is SQIVND (reference sequence). CDR3 length equals 17 residues.

The chain uses TRBV7-9 and TRBJ2-7, with D possibly being TRBD2 (6 bases). The CDR3 has 16 residues. The germline gives CDR1 SEHNR, CDR2 FQNEAQ (reference sequence). Between the trimmed V and J ends, which lost 5 bases and 2 bases, there was a span of 19 bases. The DNA for the CDR3 is TGTGCCAGCAGCCAGGTCGGGGGTGAGACTCCCTACGAGCAGTACTTC. It codes for CASSQVGGETPYEQYF.

This chain connects TRBV28 to TRBJ1-3, with D possibly matching TRBD1 (6 bases). CDR1 and CDR2 from the germline V gene are MDHEN and SYDVKM. Deletions cut 6 bases from V and 0 bases from J, with 12 bases between. The CDR3 contains 15 residues. The CDR3: CASRGHLSSGNTIYF. CDR3 nucleotide sequence: TGTGCCAGCAGGGGACACCTCAGCTCTGGAAACACCATATATTTT.

The gene calls are TRBV7-2 and TRBJ1-5; 7 nucleotides agree with TRBD1. The CDR3 is 16 residues long. Germline loops: CDR1 SGHTA, CDR2 FQGNSA. The V gene end was trimmed by 0 bases and the J gene end by 2 bases; junction bases not matched to a gene: 4. The CDR3 loop is CASSLAGRGGNQPQHF. The CDR3 DNA reads TGTGCCAGCAGCTTAGCAGGCAGGGGGGGCAATCAGCCCCAGCATTTT. The full variable domain, rest sourced from reference TRBV7-2 and TRBJ1-5, is GAGVSQSPSNKVTEKGKDVELRCDPISGHTALYWYRQSLGQGLEFLIYFQGNSAPDKSGLPSDRFSAERTGGSVSTLTIQRTQQEDSAVYLCASSLAGRGGNQPQHFGDGTRLSIL.

The genes are TRBV24-1 and TRBJ1-5; 9 nucleotides agree with TRBD1. Trimming at V came to 4 bases and at J to 1 base, leaving 4 bases not matched to a gene. CDR3 length: 16 amino acids. The germline gives CDR1 KGHDR, CDR2 SFDVKD. The CDR3 here is CATSDPGQGSNQPQHF. CDR3 DNA sequence: TGTGCCACCAGTGACCCTGGACAGGGGAGCAATCAGCCCCAGCATTTT.

This chain links TRBV5-1 with TRBJ2-5; 8 nucleotides match TRBD2. Germline CDR1 reads SGHRS; CDR2 reads YFSETQ. The CDR3 consists of 14 residues. V was pared by 9 bases and J by 1 base, with 8 bases of the junction left unmatched. CDR3 DNA: TGCGCCACCCAGCCGGGGGGGTCCCAAGAGACCCAGTACTTC. Protein sequence: CATQPGGSQETQYF.

The chain couples TRBV12-3 or TRBV12-4 to TRBJ1-4; D call uncertain. This CDR3 is 12 amino acids long. Trimming took 2 bases from V and 4 from J, leaving 2 bases between them. The CDR3: CASSLRNEKLFF. DNA for the CDR3: TGTGCCAGCAGTTTACGTAATGAAAAACTGTTTTTT.

This chain uses TRBV14 with TRBJ1-2; D gene unclear. This CDR3 is built from 14 residues. V lost 2 bases to trimming and J lost 5 bases, with 12 bases between them. Per germline, CDR1 SGHDN and CDR2 FVKESK. The CDR3 loop reads CASSQNGLRYGYTF. In DNA form, the CDR3 reads TGTGCCAGCAGCCAAAACGGTCTGCGGTATGGCTACACCTTC.

This clone was counted once. The chain carries TRBV6-6 and TRBJ1-4; 7 nucleotides agree with TRBD1. There are 15 residues in the CDR3. CDR1 MNHNY and CDR2 SVGAGI come from the germline V gene (reference sequence). With 2 bases clipped from V and 4 bases from J, the junction kept 4 bases outside the gene matches. The CDR3 loop is CASSYPGQSNEKLFF. DNA for the CDR3: TGTGCCAGCAGTTACCCGGGACAGAGTAATGAAAAACTGTTTTTT.

The CDR3 loop is CASSRIPLAGGLITDTQYF. CDR3 DNA sequence: TGCGCCAGCAGCCGGATTCCTTTAGCGGGAGGGCTGATCACAGATACGCAGTATTTT. The chain is built from TRBV4-1 and TRBJ2-3; 11 bases are shared with TRBD2. The CDR3 extends over 19 amino acids. The junction had 14 bases not matched to a gene; V was cut back by 4 bases and J by 2 bases. Germline-derived CDR1 and CDR2 are MGHRA and YSYEKL.

V and J are TRBV5-1 and TRBJ1-1; the D is unclear. The CDR3 sequence is 14 residues long. The V end was cut by 0 bases, the J end by 2 bases, with 8 bases between. Germline V gene data show CDR1 as SGHRS and CDR2 as YFSETQ. CDR3 protein: CASSLGQINTEAFF. CDR3 coding DNA: TGCGCCAGCAGCTTGGGACAAATAAACACTGAAGCTTTCTTT.

This chain's CDR3 is CASSWYVTKETQYF. Here the CDR3 DNA reads TGTGCCAGCAGCTGGTATGTGACAAAAGAGACCCAGTACTTC. J is TRBJ2-5 and V is TRBV5-6, with unresolved D. The CDR3 runs to 14 residues. CDR1 and CDR2 (germline): SGHDT, YYEEEE. V lost 3 bases to trimming and J lost 3 bases, with 12 bases between them.